This TCR beta chain was captured in a study of OX40 agonist ivuxolimab in advanced cancers. Study details: Ivuxolimab, which is an agonistic anti-OX40 (CD134) antibody, was administered to the patients. Patients were infused with ivuxolimab every 2 weeks at 0.01 to 10 mg/kg. Having had anti-PD-1, anti-PD-L1 or anti-CTLA-4 therapy before was allowed, and approximately 40% had some. Among those treated, three patients had partial responses, one with hepatocellular carcinoma and two with cutaneous melanoma.

Using immunoSEQ multiplex PCR, the repertoire was profiled, and TCRdb retains in-frame clones only, with some absent. The sample has 57,000 or so clones, roughly 90% seen once. This CDR3 region has 14 residues. V lost 5 bases and J lost 3, with 14 bases in between. In germline, CDR1 is MNHEY, CDR2 SVGAGI. The table lists this clone with a count of one. The sequence was collected from an adult with an advanced solid tumor such as melanoma, head and neck, liver or kidney cancer. The chain employs TRBV6-5 and TRBJ2-7; a weak D match, TRBD2 (5 bases). This sample comprised CD4+ or CD8+ T cells sorted from blood, obtained in a trial of the OX40 agonist ivuxolimab. CDR3 DNA: TGTGCCAGCAGTAAGGGCTACGGGAACTACGAGCAGTACTTC. Protein product: CASSKGYGNYEQYF.